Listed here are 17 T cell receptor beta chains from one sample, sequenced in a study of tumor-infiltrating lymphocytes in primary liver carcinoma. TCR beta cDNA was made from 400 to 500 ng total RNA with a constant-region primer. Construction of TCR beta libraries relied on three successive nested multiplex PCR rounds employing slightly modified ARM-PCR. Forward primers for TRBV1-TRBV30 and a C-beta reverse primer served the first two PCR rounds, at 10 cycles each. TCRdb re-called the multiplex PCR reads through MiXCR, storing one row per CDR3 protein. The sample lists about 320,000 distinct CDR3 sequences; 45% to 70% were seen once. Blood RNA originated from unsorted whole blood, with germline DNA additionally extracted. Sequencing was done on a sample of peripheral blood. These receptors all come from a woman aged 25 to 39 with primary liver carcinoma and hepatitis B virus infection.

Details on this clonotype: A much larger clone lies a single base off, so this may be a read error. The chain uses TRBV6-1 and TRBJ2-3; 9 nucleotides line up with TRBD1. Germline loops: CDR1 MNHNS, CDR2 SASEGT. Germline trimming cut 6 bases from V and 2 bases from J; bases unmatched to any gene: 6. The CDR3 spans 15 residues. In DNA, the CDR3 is TGTGCCAGCAGGGCGGACAGGGGCCTCACAGATACGCAGTATTTT. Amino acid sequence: CASRADRGLTDTQYF.

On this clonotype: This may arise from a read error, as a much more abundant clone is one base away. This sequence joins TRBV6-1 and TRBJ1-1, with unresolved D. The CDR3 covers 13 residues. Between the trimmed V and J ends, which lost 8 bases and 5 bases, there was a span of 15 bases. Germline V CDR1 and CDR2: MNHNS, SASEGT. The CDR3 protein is CASPVGLGTEAFF. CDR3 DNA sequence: TGTGCCAGCCCTGTCGGTCTGGGAACTGAAGCTTTCTTT.

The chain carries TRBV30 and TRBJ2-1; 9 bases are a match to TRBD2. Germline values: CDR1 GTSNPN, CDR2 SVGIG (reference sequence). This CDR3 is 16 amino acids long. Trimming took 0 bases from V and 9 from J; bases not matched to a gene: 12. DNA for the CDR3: TGTGCCTGGAGTGTACGCGGGGGCGGGAGGGCCGGTGAGCAGTTCTTC. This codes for CAWSVRGGGRAGEQFF.

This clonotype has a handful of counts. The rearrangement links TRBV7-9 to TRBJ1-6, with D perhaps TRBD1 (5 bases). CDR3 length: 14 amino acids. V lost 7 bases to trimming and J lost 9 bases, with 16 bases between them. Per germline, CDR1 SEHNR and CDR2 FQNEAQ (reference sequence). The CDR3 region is CASTPPRDSSPLHF. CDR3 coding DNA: TGTGCCAGCACCCCCCCCAGGGATTCTTCACCCCTCCACTTT.

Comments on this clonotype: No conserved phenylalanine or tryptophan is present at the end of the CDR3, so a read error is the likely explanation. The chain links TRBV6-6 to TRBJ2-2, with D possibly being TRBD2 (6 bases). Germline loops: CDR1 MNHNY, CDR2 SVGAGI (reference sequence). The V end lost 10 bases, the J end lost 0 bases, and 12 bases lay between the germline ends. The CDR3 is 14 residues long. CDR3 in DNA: TGTGCCACTCGGGGGTTCGCGAACACCGGGGAGCTGTTTCTT. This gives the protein CATRGFANTGELFL.

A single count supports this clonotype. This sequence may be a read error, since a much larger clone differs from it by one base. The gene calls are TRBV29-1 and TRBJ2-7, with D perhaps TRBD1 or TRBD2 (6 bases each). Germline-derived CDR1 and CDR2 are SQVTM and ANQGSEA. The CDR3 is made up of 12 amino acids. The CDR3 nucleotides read TGCGGCGTTTGGGGGGCAGGGTACGAGCAGTACTTC. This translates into CGVWGAGYEQYF.

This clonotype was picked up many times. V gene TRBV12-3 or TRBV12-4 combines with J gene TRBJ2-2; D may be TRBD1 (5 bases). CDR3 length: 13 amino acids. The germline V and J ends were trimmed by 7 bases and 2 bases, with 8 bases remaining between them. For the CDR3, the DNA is TGTGCCAGCAAGAGGACAAACACCGGGGAGCTGTTTTTT. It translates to CASKRTNTGELFF.

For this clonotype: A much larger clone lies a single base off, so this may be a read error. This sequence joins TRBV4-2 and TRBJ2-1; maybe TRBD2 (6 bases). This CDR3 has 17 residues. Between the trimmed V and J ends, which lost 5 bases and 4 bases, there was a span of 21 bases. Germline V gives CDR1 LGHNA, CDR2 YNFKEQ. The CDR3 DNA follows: TGTGCCAGCAGCAAGCATTCTAGCGCGAAGGGATACAATGAGCAGTTCTTC. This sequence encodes CASSKHSSAKGYNEQFF.

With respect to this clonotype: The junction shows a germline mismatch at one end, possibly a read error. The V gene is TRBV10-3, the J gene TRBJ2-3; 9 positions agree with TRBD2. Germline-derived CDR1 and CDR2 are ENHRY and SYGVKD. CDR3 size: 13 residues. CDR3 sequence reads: CAIGDSGSDTQCF. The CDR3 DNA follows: TGTGCCATCGGGGATAGCGGGAGTGATACGCAGTGTTTT.

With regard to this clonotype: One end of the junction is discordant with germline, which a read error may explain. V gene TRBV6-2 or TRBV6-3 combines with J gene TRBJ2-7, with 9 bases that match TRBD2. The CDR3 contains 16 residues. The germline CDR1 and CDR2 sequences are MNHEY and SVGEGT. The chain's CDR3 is CVSSYPLAGTPYEQYF. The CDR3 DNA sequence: TGTGTCAGCAGTTACCCCCTAGCGGGAACTCCCTACGAGCAGTACTTC.

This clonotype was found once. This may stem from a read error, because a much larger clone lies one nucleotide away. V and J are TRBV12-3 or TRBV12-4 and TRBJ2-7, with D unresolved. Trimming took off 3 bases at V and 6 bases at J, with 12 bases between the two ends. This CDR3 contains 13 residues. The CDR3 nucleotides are TGTGCCAGCAGTTTCGAGGTGGGGTCCGAGCAGTACTTC. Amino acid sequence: CASSFEVGSEQYF.

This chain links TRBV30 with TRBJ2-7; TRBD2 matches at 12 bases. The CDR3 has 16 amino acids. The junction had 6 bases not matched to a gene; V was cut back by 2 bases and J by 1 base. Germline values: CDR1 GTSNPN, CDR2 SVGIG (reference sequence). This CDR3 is CAWSKGLAGLSYEQYF. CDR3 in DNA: TGTGCCTGGAGTAAAGGACTAGCGGGACTGTCCTACGAGCAGTACTTC.

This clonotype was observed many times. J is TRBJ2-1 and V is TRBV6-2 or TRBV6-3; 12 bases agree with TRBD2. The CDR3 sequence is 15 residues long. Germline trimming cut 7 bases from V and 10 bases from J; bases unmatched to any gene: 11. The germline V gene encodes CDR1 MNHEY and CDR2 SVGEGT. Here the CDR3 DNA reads TGTGCCAGCACTCCCACGACTAGCGGGAGAGGAGAGCAGTTCTTC. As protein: CASTPTTSGRGEQFF.

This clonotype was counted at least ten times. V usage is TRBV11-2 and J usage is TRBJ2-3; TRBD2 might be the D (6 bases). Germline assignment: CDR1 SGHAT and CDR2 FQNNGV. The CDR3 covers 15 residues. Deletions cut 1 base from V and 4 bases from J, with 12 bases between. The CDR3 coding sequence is TGTGCCAGCAGCTTAGGTGGGAGGATGGCAGATACGCAGTATTTT. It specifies CASSLGGRMADTQYF.

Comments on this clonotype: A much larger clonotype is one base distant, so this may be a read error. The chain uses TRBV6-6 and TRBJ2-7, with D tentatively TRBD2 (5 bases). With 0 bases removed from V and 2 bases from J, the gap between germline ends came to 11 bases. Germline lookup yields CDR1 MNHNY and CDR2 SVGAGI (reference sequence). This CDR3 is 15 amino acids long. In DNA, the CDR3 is TGTGCCAGCAGTTACTCGAAACGGGATACCTACGAGCAGTACTTC. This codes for CASSYSKRDTYEQYF.

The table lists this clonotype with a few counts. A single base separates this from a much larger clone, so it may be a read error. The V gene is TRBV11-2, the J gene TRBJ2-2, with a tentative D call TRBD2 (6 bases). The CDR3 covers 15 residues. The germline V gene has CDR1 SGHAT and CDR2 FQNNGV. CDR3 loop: CASSPVGLNIGELFF. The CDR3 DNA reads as TGTGCCAGCAGCCCAGTGGGACTGAACATCGGGGAGCTGTTTTTT.

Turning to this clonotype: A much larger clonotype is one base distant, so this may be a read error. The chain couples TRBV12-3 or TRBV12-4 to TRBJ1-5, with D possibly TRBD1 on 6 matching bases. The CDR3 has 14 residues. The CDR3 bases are TGTGCCAGCAGTTTAACAGGGAGGGCTCAGTCCCAGCATTTT. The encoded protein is CASSLTGRAQSQHF.